The 8 T cell receptor beta chains below were found in one sample sequenced in a study of blood T cells in healthy people across ages (dated by TCRdb to the mid-2010s). Library creation used 5' RACE. The data were produced on an Illumina HiSeq 2500. A second roughly 6 to 11 cycle PCR used a sample-barcoded 5' primer and a J-beta primer mix. TCRdb handled the public reads itself, with Q25 trimming in fastp and clone calling in MiXCR, and kept productive beta chains. Entries that share a CDR3 protein sequence are merged under the most common genes and DNA. This sample comprises roughly 730,000 distinct CDR3 sequences, approximately 53% of them detected only once. Roughly 25% of the sample rests with the top ten. What was sequenced was blood. These receptors originate from a man aged 40-49 years in good health.

This chain joins TRBV29-1 and TRBJ2-1; a weak D match, TRBD2 (6 bases). This CDR3 is 15 amino acids long. V shed 5 bases and J shed 8 bases, with 22 bases lying between them. Germline CDR1 SQVTM, CDR2 ANQGSEA. The CDR3 here is CSVFAGTRVVHEQFF. The CDR3 bases are TGCAGCGTTTTCGCCGGGACTCGTGTAGTCCATGAGCAGTTCTTC.

CDR3: CASSWLADTYEQYF. The CDR3, as DNA: TGTGCCAGCAGCTGGCTAGCGGACACCTACGAGCAGTACTTC. The V call is TRBV12-3 or TRBV12-4, the J call TRBJ2-7, with 7 bases matching TRBD2. With V trimmed by 6 bases and J by 2 bases, 7 bases remained unmatched. The CDR3 totals 14 residues.

This chain links TRBV10-3 with TRBJ2-3, with 7 bases lining up with TRBD2. This CDR3 has 15 amino acids. Trimming took 5 bases from V and 0 from J; bases not matched to a gene: 5. Germline CDR1 reads ENHRY; CDR2 reads SYGVKD. The DNA for the CDR3 is TGTGCCATCAGTAGGAGCGGGGTTAGCACAGATACGCAGTATTTT. Its translation: CAISRSGVSTDTQYF.

The gene calls are TRBV10-3 and TRBJ2-6; tentatively, D is TRBD1 (5 bases). The V end was cut by 6 bases, the J end by 1 base, with 7 bases between. Germline V lookup: CDR1 ENHRY, CDR2 SYGVKD. The CDR3 has 14 residues. This CDR3 reads CAIRQDSGANVLTF. The CDR3 nucleotides are TGTGCCATCAGACAGGATTCTGGGGCCAACGTCCTGACTTTC.

The chain combines TRBV27 with TRBJ1-5, with 7 bases fitting TRBD1. Germline V gene sequence: CDR1 MNHEY, CDR2 SMNVEV (reference sequence). After removal of 5 bases from V and 7 bases from J, the junction contained 5 bases not matched to a gene. CDR3 length equals 13 residues. The CDR3 loop is CASSPDRYQPQHF. In DNA, the CDR3 is TGTGCCAGCAGTCCGGACAGGTACCAGCCCCAGCATTTT.

V is TRBV12-3 or TRBV12-4 and J is TRBJ2-3; D not resolved. Trimming removed 7 bases at V and 1 base at J, with 9 bases between. There are 13 residues in the CDR3. The CDR3 bases are TGTGCCAGCACCAATGACGGCACAGATACGCAGTATTTT. Its protein product is CASTNDGTDTQYF.

This clonotype was found many times. The rearrangement links TRBV25-1 to TRBJ1-2, with D tentatively TRBD1 (5 bases). The V end lost 4 bases, the J end lost 13 bases, and 16 bases lay between the germline ends. This CDR3 has 12 amino acids. The germline gives CDR1 MGHDK, CDR2 SYGVNS. In nucleotides, the CDR3 is TGTGCCAGCAGTGCACAGGTCGAAATTCGCACCTTC. It codes for CASSAQVEIRTF.

This chain joins TRBV11-2 and TRBJ1-5, with D possibly TRBD1 on 6 matching bases. Trimming took off 2 bases at V and 5 bases at J, with 10 bases between the two ends. The CDR3 extends over 14 amino acids. The germline V gene encodes CDR1 SGHAT and CDR2 FQNNGV. CDR3 in DNA: TGTGCCAGCAGCTTATCGGGGGCGGATCAGCCCCAGCATTTT. Residues: CASSLSGADQPQHF.